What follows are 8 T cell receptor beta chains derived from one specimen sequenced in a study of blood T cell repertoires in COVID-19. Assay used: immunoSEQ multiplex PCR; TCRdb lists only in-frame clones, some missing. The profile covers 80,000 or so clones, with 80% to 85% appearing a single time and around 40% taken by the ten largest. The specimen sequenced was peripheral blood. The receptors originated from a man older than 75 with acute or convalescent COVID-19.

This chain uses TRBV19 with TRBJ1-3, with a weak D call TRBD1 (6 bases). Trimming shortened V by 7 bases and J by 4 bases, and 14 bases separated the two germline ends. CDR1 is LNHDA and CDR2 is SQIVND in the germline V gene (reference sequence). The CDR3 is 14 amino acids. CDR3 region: CASTPRGQGNTIYF. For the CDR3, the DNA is TGTGCCAGTACCCCACGGGGACAAGGAAACACCATATATTTT.

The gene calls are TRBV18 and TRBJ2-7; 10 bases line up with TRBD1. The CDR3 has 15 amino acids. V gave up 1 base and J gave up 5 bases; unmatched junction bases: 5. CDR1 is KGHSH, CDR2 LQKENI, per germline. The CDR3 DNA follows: TGTGCCAGCTCACCACTTCGGGACAGGGGCCACGAGCAGTACTTC. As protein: CASSPLRDRGHEQYF.

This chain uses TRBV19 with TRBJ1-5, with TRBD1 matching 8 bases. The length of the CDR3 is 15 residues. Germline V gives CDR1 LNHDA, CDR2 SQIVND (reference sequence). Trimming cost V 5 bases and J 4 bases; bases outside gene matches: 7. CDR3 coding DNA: TGTGCCAGTAGTCATCGACAGGGGTGGAATCAGCCCCAGCATTTT. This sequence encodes CASSHRQGWNQPQHF.

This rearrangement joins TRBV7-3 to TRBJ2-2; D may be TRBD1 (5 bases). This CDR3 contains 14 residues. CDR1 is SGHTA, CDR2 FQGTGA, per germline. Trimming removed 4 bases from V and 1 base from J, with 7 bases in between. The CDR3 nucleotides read TGTGCCAGCAGCTACGGACAGAACACCGGGGAGCTGTTTTTT. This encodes CASSYGQNTGELFF.

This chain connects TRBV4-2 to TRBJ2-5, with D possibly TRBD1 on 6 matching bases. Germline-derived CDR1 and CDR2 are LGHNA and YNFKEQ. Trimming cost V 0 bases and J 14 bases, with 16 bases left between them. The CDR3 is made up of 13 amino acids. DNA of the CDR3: TGTGCCAGCAGCCAAGATCAGGGGCCTCGGGTTTACTTC. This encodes CASSQDQGPRVYF.

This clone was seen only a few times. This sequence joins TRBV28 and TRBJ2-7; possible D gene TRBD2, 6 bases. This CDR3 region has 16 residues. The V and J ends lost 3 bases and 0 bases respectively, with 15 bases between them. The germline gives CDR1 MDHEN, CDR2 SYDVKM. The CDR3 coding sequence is TGTGCCAGCAGTTTTGGGAGGCGGCTGAGCTCCTACGAGCAGTACTTC. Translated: CASSFGRRLSSYEQYF.

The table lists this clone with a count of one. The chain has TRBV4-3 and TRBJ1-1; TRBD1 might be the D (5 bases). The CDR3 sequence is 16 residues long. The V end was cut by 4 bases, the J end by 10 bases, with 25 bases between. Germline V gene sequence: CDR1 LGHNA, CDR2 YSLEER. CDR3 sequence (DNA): TGCGCCAGCAGCCGTCAATCGGGGACTCCCGTCGCCGGAGCTTTCTTT. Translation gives CASSRQSGTPVAGAFF.

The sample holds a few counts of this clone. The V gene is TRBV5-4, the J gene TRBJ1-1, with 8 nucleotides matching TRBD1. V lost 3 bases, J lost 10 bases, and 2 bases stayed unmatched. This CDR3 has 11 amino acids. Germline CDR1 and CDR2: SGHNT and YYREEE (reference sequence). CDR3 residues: CASSSGTGAFF. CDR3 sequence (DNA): TGTGCCAGCAGCTCCGGGACAGGAGCTTTCTTT.